This T cell receptor beta chain was identified in a study of immune cell composition in non-small cell lung cancer. Germline V gives CDR1 MNHEY, CDR2 SVGAGI. This CDR3 is 12 amino acids long. The germline V and J ends were trimmed by 6 bases and 3 bases, with 9 bases remaining between them. Sequencing was performed with immunoSEQ multiplex PCR; in TCRdb, only in-frame clones are kept and a portion is missing. In the table there are about 1,500 clones, 80% of which are singletons. General study results and limits: Squamous lung tumours showed higher top 10 clone scores and clonality than adenocarcinomas. Clones >0.5% enriched in tumour were rarer in adenocarcinoma (around 33%) than squamous (about 80%). Dominant in vivo tumour-associated clones were not shown to share tumour-reactive sequences.

A note on this clone: The antigen remains unidentified.

This chain connects TRBV6-5 to TRBJ2-7; weak D call: TRBD2 (5 bases). The receptor comes from a human donor with non-small cell lung cancer. Specimen: lung tumor tissue. The CDR3 reads CASRDFFYEQYF. Here the CDR3 DNA reads TGTGCCAGCAGGGACTTTTTCTACGAGCAGTACTTC.